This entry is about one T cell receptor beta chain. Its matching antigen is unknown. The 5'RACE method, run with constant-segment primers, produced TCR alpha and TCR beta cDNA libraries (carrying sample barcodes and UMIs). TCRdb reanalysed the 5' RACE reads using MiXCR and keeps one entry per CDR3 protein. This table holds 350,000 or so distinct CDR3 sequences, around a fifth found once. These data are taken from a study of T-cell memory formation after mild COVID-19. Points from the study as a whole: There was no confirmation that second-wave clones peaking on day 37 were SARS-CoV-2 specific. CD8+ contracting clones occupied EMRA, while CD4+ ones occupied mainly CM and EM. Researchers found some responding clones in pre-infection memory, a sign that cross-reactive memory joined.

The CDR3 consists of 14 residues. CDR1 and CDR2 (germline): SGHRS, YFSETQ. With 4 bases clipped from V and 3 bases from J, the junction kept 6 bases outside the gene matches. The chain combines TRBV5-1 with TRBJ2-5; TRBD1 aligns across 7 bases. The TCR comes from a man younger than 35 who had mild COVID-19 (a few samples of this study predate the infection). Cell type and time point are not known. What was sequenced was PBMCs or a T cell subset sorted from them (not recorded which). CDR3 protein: CASSLGQAEETQYF. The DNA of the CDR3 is TGCGCCAGCAGCCTCGGACAGGCGGAAGAGACCCAGTACTTC.